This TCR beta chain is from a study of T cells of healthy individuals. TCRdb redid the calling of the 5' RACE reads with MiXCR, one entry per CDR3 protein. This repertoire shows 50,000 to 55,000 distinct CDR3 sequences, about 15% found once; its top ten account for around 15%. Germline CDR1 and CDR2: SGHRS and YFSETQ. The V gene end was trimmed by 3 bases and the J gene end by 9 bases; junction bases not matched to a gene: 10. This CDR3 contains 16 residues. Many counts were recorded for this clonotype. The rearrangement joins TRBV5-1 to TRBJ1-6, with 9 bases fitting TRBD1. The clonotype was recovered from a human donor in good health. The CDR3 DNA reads TGCGCCAGCAGCTCGGACAGGGGCTTAGCCGCTTCACCCCTCCACTTT. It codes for CASSSDRGLAASPLHF.